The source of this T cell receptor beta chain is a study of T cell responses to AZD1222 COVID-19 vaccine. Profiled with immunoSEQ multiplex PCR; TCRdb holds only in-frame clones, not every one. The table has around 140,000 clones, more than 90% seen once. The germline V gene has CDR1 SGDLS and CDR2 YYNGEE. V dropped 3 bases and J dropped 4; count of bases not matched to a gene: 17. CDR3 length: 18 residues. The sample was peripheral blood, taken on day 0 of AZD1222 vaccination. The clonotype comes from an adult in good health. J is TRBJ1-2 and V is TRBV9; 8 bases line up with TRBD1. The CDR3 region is CASSALGQEIFRGYGYTF. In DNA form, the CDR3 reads TGTGCCAGCAGCGCCTTGGGACAGGAGATTTTTCGCGGCTATGGCTACACCTTC.